This T cell receptor beta chain was captured in a study of blood T cells in healthy people across ages. Primers used in a second PCR of about 7 to 12 cycles were a sample-barcoded 5' primer and a J-beta primer mix. TCRdb reprocessed the 5' RACE reads with MiXCR, giving one entry per CDR3 protein. The table includes hundreds of thousands of distinct CDR3 sequences, more than 25% detected once. The CDR3 has 14 amino acids. The V end was cut by 1 base, the J end by 4 bases, with 13 bases between. Germline V gene sequence: CDR1 DFQATT, CDR2 SNEGSKA (reference sequence). This clonotype came up a few times. This sample was shared with a second study, whose subject was T cells of mothers and their children.

The V gene is TRBV20-1, the J gene TRBJ2-5, with D perhaps TRBD1 (6 bases). The sequenced sample was blood. The sequence was obtained from a boy between 5 and 17 years old in good health. CDR3 sequence: CSARVPGVLETQYF. CDR3 sequence (DNA): TGCAGTGCTAGAGTCCCAGGGGTTCTAGAGACCCAGTACTTC.